This T cell receptor (beta chain) was found in a study of blood T cell repertoires in COVID-19. As for the study in general: COVID-19 samples from acute and convalescent phases originated in the United States, Italy and Spain.

Germline loops: CDR1 LNHNV, CDR2 YYDKDF (reference sequence). The CDR3 runs to 17 residues. The V gene end was trimmed by 4 bases and the J gene end by 4 bases; junction bases not matched to a gene: 13. Original data processing: Reference gene primer amplification yielded estimated nucleated cell counts. Sequencing was performed with immunoSEQ multiplex PCR; in TCRdb, only in-frame clones are kept and a portion is missing. Clonal size and the V and J genes are those of that table, whereas D and trimming came from the DNA. The data contain 350,000 to 500,000 clones, 70% to 90% of them singletons. The study drew participants aged about 18 to 89 years from some 25 US areas.

This sequence originates from a woman aged 18-29 years who had been exposed to COVID-19. The chain uses TRBV15 and TRBJ1-2; 9 nucleotides line up with TRBD1. The sequenced material came from PBMCs or T cells enriched from blood (not recorded which). The CDR3 DNA reads TGTGCCACCAGCACCAGCCTTTCTACAGGGGGCGGCTATGGCTACACCTTC. This gives the protein CATSTSLSTGGGYGYTF. The variable domain in full, completed from reference TRBV15 and TRBJ1-2, reads DAMVIQNPRYQVTQFGKPVTLSCSQTLNHNVMYWYQQKSSQAPKLLFHYYDKDFNNEADTPDNFQSRRPNTSFCFLDIRSPGLGDTAMYLCATSTSLSTGGGYGYTFGSGTRLTVV.